The 29 T cell receptor beta chains below come from one sample, sequenced in a study of T cells in localized non-small cell lung cancer. The table came from immunoSEQ multiplex PCR; TCRdb's copy has only in-frame clones and leaves some out. Of 130,000 or so clones listed, about 89% are singletons. Sequencing was performed on peripheral blood, taken before any cancer treatment. These receptors were taken from a female donor at least 60 years old with stage I lung adenocarcinoma.

This clone has a single count. The rearrangement links TRBV18 to TRBJ1-1; 8 bases align to TRBD1. The CDR3 runs 16 residues. In germline, CDR1 is KGHSH, CDR2 LQKENI. The junction had 13 bases not matched to a gene; V was cut back by 4 bases and J by 6 bases. The CDR3 sequence: CASSLGQGSLMAEAFF. In DNA, the CDR3 is TGTGCCAGCTCACTCGGACAGGGTTCGTTGATGGCTGAAGCTTTCTTT.

The chain links TRBV18 to TRBJ1-4; possible D gene TRBD1, 5 bases. Germline V gives CDR1 KGHSH, CDR2 LQKENI. The CDR3 spans 15 residues. With 3 bases removed from V and 4 bases from J, the gap between germline ends came to 12 bases. CDR3 sequence reads: CASSPGRVVNEKLFF. The CDR3 nucleotides are TGTGCCAGCTCACCTGGCAGGGTTGTTAATGAAAAACTGTTTTTT. The variable domain in full, completed from reference TRBV18 and TRBJ1-4, reads NAGVMQNPRHLVRRRGQEARLRCSPMKGHSHVYWYRQLPEEGLKFMVYLQKENIIDESGMPKERFSAEFPKEGPSILRIQQVVRGDSAAYFCASSPGRVVNEKLFFGSGTQLSVL.

The V gene is TRBV7-3, the J gene TRBJ2-5; D is unresolved. This CDR3 is built from 17 residues. V lost 0 bases and J lost 2, with 16 bases in between. Germline-derived CDR1 and CDR2 are SGHTA and FQGTGA. CDR3 loop: CASSLTGSGPAQETQYF. The CDR3 nucleotides are TGTGCCAGCAGCTTAACGGGGTCCGGTCCGGCACAAGAGACCCAGTACTTC.

The chain couples TRBV30 to TRBJ2-5, with unresolved D. V lost 3 bases to trimming and J lost 4 bases, with 9 bases between them. CDR3 size: 12 residues. Looked up from germline, CDR1 is GTSNPN and CDR2 is SVGIG (reference sequence). The CDR3 loop reads CAWRALLETQYF. CDR3 in DNA: TGTGCCTGGAGGGCCCTTTTAGAGACCCAGTACTTC.

The V call is TRBV5-1, the J call TRBJ2-1; D is perhaps TRBD2 (5 bases). Germline CDR1 is SGHRS and CDR2 is YFSETQ. Trimming removed 2 bases from V and 8 bases from J, with 14 bases in between. The CDR3 runs to 14 residues. The CDR3 sequence: CASSFEGSGYEQFF. The CDR3 coding sequence is TGCGCCAGCAGCTTCGAGGGAAGTGGCTATGAGCAGTTCTTC.

The rearrangement joins TRBV6-1 to TRBJ1-5, with TRBD1 matching 7 bases. The CDR3 is 17 residues long. The junction had 10 bases not matched to a gene; V was cut back by 1 base and J by 4 bases. Germline-derived CDR1 and CDR2 are MNHNS and SASEGT. CDR3 bases: TGTGCCAGCAGTGAAGACCTCGACAGGGCGTGGAATCAGCCCCAGCATTTT. This gives the protein CASSEDLDRAWNQPQHF.

There are a few counts of this clone. The CDR3 DNA sequence: TGCGCCAGCAGCCAAGAAGGGACAGTCTATGGCTACACCTTC. Translation gives CASSQEGTVYGYTF. The chain is built from TRBV4-1 and TRBJ1-2, with TRBD1 matching over 7 bases. The CDR3 sequence is 14 residues long. Unmatched junction bases numbered 2, after V lost 0 bases and J lost 4 bases. The germline gives CDR1 MGHRA, CDR2 YSYEKL.

V gene TRBV4-1 combines with J gene TRBJ2-7; weak D call: TRBD1 (5 bases). Germline V gene data show CDR1 as MGHRA and CDR2 as YSYEKL. V lost 3 bases and J 2 bases, leaving 5 bases between the germline ends. The CDR3 is made up of 12 amino acids. In nucleotides, the CDR3 is TGCGCCAGCAGCCAGGGGCCCTACGAGCAGTACTTC. Translation: CASSQGPYEQYF.

The V and J genes are TRBV7-9 and TRBJ1-4; 7 bases fit TRBD1. Germline loops: CDR1 SEHNR, CDR2 FQNEAQ (reference sequence). The CDR3 sequence is 16 residues long. With V trimmed by 1 base and J by 7 bases, 9 bases remained unmatched. CDR3 DNA: TGTGCCAGCAGCTTAGGACAGGGTGTGGGGAGTGAAAAACTGTTTTTT. This sequence encodes CASSLGQGVGSEKLFF.

The V gene is TRBV9, the J gene TRBJ2-1; 14 nucleotides line up with TRBD2. V shed 3 bases, J shed 5 bases, and the junction held 4 bases outside the gene matches. The CDR3 is made up of 16 amino acids. The germline V gene has CDR1 SGDLS and CDR2 YYNGEE. In DNA, the CDR3 is TGTGCCAGCAGCGCGGGACTAGCGGGAGTGGACAATGAGCAGTTCTTC. Its translation: CASSAGLAGVDNEQFF. Full variable domain (remainder filled in from reference TRBV9 and TRBJ2-1): DSGVTQTPKHLITATGQRVTLRCSPRSGDLSVYWYQQSLDQGLQFLIQYYNGEERAKGNILERFSAQQFPDLHSELNLSSLELGDSALYFCASSAGLAGVDNEQFFGPGTRLTVL.

This rearrangement joins TRBV6-5 to TRBJ1-5; D is uncertain. V gave up 0 bases and J gave up 0 bases, with 6 bases separating them. This CDR3 region has 15 residues. Germline V gives CDR1 MNHEY, CDR2 SVGAGI. CDR3 in amino acids: CASSYSIVSNQPQHF. CDR3 nucleotide sequence: TGTGCCAGCAGTTACTCGATCGTTAGCAATCAGCCCCAGCATTTT.

The rearrangement joins TRBV23-1 to TRBJ2-1; 15 nucleotides align to TRBD2. TRBV23-1 is an ORF, and what it does is uncertain. The length of the CDR3 is 19 residues. Unmatched junction bases numbered 6, after V lost 3 bases and J lost 0 bases. The chain's CDR3 is CASSHPGLAGGSSYNEQFF. As DNA, the CDR3 is TGCGCCAGCAGTCACCCGGGACTAGCGGGAGGTTCCTCCTACAATGAGCAGTTCTTC.

This chain uses TRBV5-4 with TRBJ2-7, with TRBD2 matching 8 bases. Trimming cost V 3 bases and J 2 bases; bases outside gene matches: 7. The CDR3 covers 15 residues. Germline loops: CDR1 SGHNT, CDR2 YYREEE (reference sequence). CDR3 sequence: CASSSTSAITYEQYF. The CDR3 nucleotides are TGTGCCAGCAGCTCGACTAGCGCAATTACCTACGAGCAGTACTTC.

The chain has TRBV19 and TRBJ2-7; 14 bases align to TRBD2. The V segment lost 7 bases and the J segment 6 bases; nucleotides outside the gene matches: 8. Germline CDR1 and CDR2: LNHDA and SQIVND (reference sequence). This CDR3 spans 15 amino acids. In DNA, the CDR3 is TGTGCCAGTACCGGGACTAGCGGGAGTGCTATCGAGCAGTACTTC. Encoded protein: CASTGTSGSAIEQYF.

This clone was seen a few times. The chain employs TRBV10-2 and TRBJ2-2; 8 bases are a match to TRBD2. This CDR3 has 13 residues. Trimming took 10 bases from V and 2 from J; bases not matched to a gene: 3. CDR1 WSHSY and CDR2 SAAADI come from the germline V gene. This CDR3 reads CATREGNTGELFF. The CDR3 DNA follows: TGCGCCACCCGGGAGGGTAACACCGGGGAGCTGTTTTTT.

V and J are TRBV7-3 and TRBJ2-2, with 9 bases that match TRBD1. Trimming at V came to 5 bases and at J to 3 bases, leaving 7 bases not matched to a gene. The CDR3 is 16 amino acids. Per the germline V gene, CDR1 is SGHTA and CDR2 is FQGTGA. CDR3 region: CASSLGTGLDTGELFF. The CDR3, as DNA: TGTGCCAGCAGCCTCGGGACAGGGTTGGACACCGGGGAGCTGTTTTTT.

The chain joins TRBV10-3 to TRBJ2-2, with TRBD2 matching over 9 bases. The CDR3 consists of 16 residues. Per germline, CDR1 ENHRY and CDR2 SYGVKD. V shed 0 bases, J shed 4 bases, and the junction held 3 bases outside the gene matches. The CDR3 loop reads CAISESSGRITGELFF. Here the CDR3 DNA reads TGTGCCATCAGTGAGTCTAGCGGGAGAATCACCGGGGAGCTGTTTTTT.

The CDR3 spells CASSSRRGRGNTEAFF. The CDR3 coding sequence is TGTGCCAGCAGTTCTAGGAGGGGGAGGGGGAACACTGAAGCTTTCTTT. The V call is TRBV27, the J call TRBJ1-1; a possible D gene is TRBD1 (6 bases). Trimming pared 4 bases from V and 1 base from J, leaving 16 bases between. Per the germline V gene, CDR1 is MNHEY and CDR2 is SMNVEV (reference sequence). The CDR3 is 16 residues long.

The genes are TRBV27 and TRBJ1-1; the match to TRBD1 covers 9 bases. Germline V lookup: CDR1 MNHEY, CDR2 SMNVEV (reference sequence). This CDR3 has 15 amino acids. V lost 5 bases to trimming and J lost 4 bases; unmatched junction nucleotides: 8. The CDR3 DNA follows: TGTGCCAGCAGTCCTCGACAGGGGGAATTCACTGAAGCTTTCTTT. The encoded protein is CASSPRQGEFTEAFF.

The V call is TRBV27, the J call TRBJ2-3; tentative D call: TRBD1 (5 bases). V gave up 4 bases and J gave up 0 bases, with 14 bases separating them. The CDR3 spans 16 residues. Germline V lookup: CDR1 MNHEY, CDR2 SMNVEV (reference sequence). The DNA for the CDR3 is TGTGCCAGCAGTTCCTGGACATTAGCTAGCACAGATACGCAGTATTTT. Its translation: CASSSWTLASTDTQYF.

The chain employs TRBV29-1 and TRBJ2-7; D might be TRBD1 or TRBD2, each matching 5 bases. CDR3 length equals 12 residues. Trimming took off 5 bases at V and 4 bases at J, with 12 bases between the two ends. Looked up from germline, CDR1 is SQVTM and CDR2 is ANQGSEA. The CDR3 loop is CSVRGVGYEQYF. The CDR3 coding sequence is TGCAGCGTTAGGGGAGTTGGGTACGAGCAGTACTTC.

V gene TRBV5-1 combines with J gene TRBJ1-1; D perhaps matches TRBD1 (6 bases). V shed 3 bases and J shed 4 bases, with 10 bases lying between them. Per the germline V gene, CDR1 is SGHRS and CDR2 is YFSETQ. The CDR3 consists of 13 residues. The CDR3 here is CASSSKGGTEAFF. The DNA of the CDR3 is TGCGCCAGCAGCTCCAAGGGGGGCACTGAAGCTTTCTTT.

The V and J genes are TRBV28 and TRBJ2-2; D is perhaps TRBD2 (5 bases). There are 13 residues in the CDR3. V lost 5 bases and J lost 8, with 12 bases in between. Germline loops: CDR1 MDHEN, CDR2 SYDVKM. In DNA form, the CDR3 reads TGTGCCAGCAGTACGACTAACCCAGGGGAGCTGTTTTTT. It is translated as CASSTTNPGELFF.

The chain uses TRBV30 and TRBJ1-5; 7 bases align to TRBD1. The junction had 5 bases not matched to a gene; V was cut back by 0 bases and J by 3 bases. Germline lookup yields CDR1 GTSNPN and CDR2 SVGIG (reference sequence). CDR3 length equals 15 residues. CDR3 nucleotide sequence: TGTGCCTGGAGTGTATCAGGGGGTGTCAATCAGCCCCAGCATTTT. It codes for CAWSVSGGVNQPQHF. The variable domain in full, with the rest retrieved from reference TRBV30 and TRBJ1-5, is SQTIHQWPATLVQPVGSPLSLECTVEGTSNPNLYWYRQAAGRGLQLLFYSVGIGQISSEVPQNLSASRPQDRQFILSSKKLLLSDSGFYLCAWSVSGGVNQPQHFGDGTRLSIL.

V gene TRBV14 combines with J gene TRBJ2-2; tentatively, D is TRBD1 or TRBD2 (5 bases each). The V end was cut by 4 bases, the J end by 4 bases, with 13 bases between. This CDR3 has 15 residues. Germline CDR1 SGHDN, CDR2 FVKESK. The CDR3 loop reads CASSRNGGGTGELFF. CDR3 nucleotides: TGTGCCAGCAGCCGAAACGGTGGGGGCACCGGGGAGCTGTTTTTT.

The chain has TRBV6-4 and TRBJ1-1; D remains ambiguous. This CDR3 has 14 amino acids. Germline V lookup: CDR1 MRHNA, CDR2 SNTAGT. Trimming removed 4 bases at V and 6 bases at J, with 15 bases between. The DNA for the CDR3 is TGTGCCAGCAGTGCAGGCAGTCCCGCATCTGAAGCTTTCTTT. Translation: CASSAGSPASEAFF.

This sequence joins TRBV7-2 and TRBJ2-7; weak D call: TRBD1 (6 bases). V lost 3 bases, J lost 3 bases, and 9 bases lay in between. This CDR3 is built from 13 residues. The germline V gene encodes CDR1 SGHTA and CDR2 FQGNSA. CDR3 DNA: TGTGCCAGCAGCTTTCACAGGGACTACGAGCAGTACTTC. Amino acids: CASSFHRDYEQYF.

V gene TRBV29-1 combines with J gene TRBJ2-7, with D possibly TRBD1 on 5 matching bases. CDR3 length: 13 residues. Between the trimmed V and J ends, which lost 6 bases and 6 bases, there was a span of 18 bases. Germline loops: CDR1 SQVTM, CDR2 ANQGSEA. CDR3 nucleotides: TGCAGCGTAGAGACAGTAGGGTCAGCCGAGCAGTACTTC. It encodes CSVETVGSAEQYF.

With respect to this clone: Other DNA sequences from this sample encode an identical CDR3 as well. The chain has TRBV28 and TRBJ2-1; 9 bases agree with TRBD1. V was clipped by 6 bases and J by 7 bases; unmatched bases: 7. Germline CDR1 reads MDHEN; CDR2 reads SYDVKM. The CDR3 covers 14 residues. The CDR3 DNA reads as TGTGCCAGCAGCCGGGACAGGGTGGTTAATGAGCAGTTCTTC. Amino acid sequence: CASSRDRVVNEQFF.